Detailed here is one T cell receptor beta chain. The CDR3 sequence is 15 residues long. Profiling relied on immunoSEQ multiplex PCR, and the TCRdb table lists in-frame clones only, not all of them. The profile shows 8,000 to 9,500 clones, roughly three quarters of them singletons. These data originate in a study of chemoradiotherapy in HPV16-positive cancers. This sample comprised tumor tissue, obtained from a patient who underwent chemoradiotherapy. The chain carries TRBV12-2 and TRBJ2-2. TRBV12-2 is termed a pseudogene. The receptor comes from a human donor with HPV-associated anogenital cancer. The CDR3 DNA follows: TGTGCAAGTCGCTTGGGACGGCAGAACACCGGGGAGCTGTTTTTT. It translates to CASRLGRQNTGELFF.